This passage covers 27 T cell receptor beta chains from one sample sequenced in a study of cytotoxic CD8 clonotypes in ibrutinib-treated CLL. The protocol was immunoSEQ multiplex PCR, while the TCRdb copy is restricted to in-frame clones and leaves out a portion. The sample consists of around 200,000 clones, 70% of them appearing once. Sample: PBMCs, taken after 12 months of ibrutinib treatment. The receptors originated from a human donor with chronic lymphocytic leukemia.

This clone was detected a few times. This rearrangement joins TRBV9 to TRBJ2-7; D is uncertain. CDR1 is SGDLS, CDR2 YYNGEE, per germline. CDR3 length: 15 amino acids. V shed 0 bases and J shed 5 bases, with 15 bases lying between them. The CDR3 DNA is TGTGCCAGCAGCGTAGGCCCCGCGAGGTTCGACGAGCAGTACTTC. Amino acid sequence: CASSVGPARFDEQYF.

This chain links TRBV11-1 with TRBJ2-4, with D perhaps TRBD1 or TRBD2 (6 bases each). V was pared by 5 bases and J by 3 bases, with 14 bases between. The CDR3 contains 15 residues. Germline loops: CDR1 SGHAT, CDR2 FQDESV (reference sequence). In DNA, the CDR3 is TGTGCCAGCAGCCTCAGGGGAGCGGGCAAAAACATTCAGTACTTC. Its translation is CASSLRGAGKNIQYF.

The rearrangement joins TRBV28 to TRBJ2-7, with a tentative D call TRBD1 (6 bases). From germline, CDR1 is MDHEN and CDR2 SYDVKM. With 1 base removed from V and 0 bases from J, the gap between germline ends came to 10 bases. CDR3 length: 15 residues. CDR3: CASSLLQGASYEQYF. CDR3 in DNA: TGTGCCAGCAGTTTATTACAGGGAGCCTCCTACGAGCAGTACTTC.

This clone was seen once. This rearrangement joins TRBV27 to TRBJ2-7; D is possibly TRBD1 or TRBD2 (5 bases each). CDR1 is MNHEY, CDR2 SMNVEV, per germline (reference sequence). V shed 5 bases and J shed 5 bases, with 13 bases lying between them. CDR3 length equals 13 residues. The CDR3 protein is CASSRRAGNEQYF. The DNA of the CDR3 is TGTGCCAGCAGTAGGCGGGCAGGGAACGAGCAGTACTTC.

The chain links TRBV6-1 to TRBJ2-7; 9 positions agree with TRBD2. CDR1 and CDR2 (germline): MNHNS, SASEGT. The CDR3 contains 18 residues. V dropped 2 bases and J dropped 6; count of bases not matched to a gene: 17. This CDR3 is CASSELAGGPVFIREQYF. DNA for the CDR3: TGTGCCAGCAGTGAACTCGCGGGAGGGCCGGTTTTCATCCGCGAGCAGTACTTC.

A note on this clone: The junction shows a germline mismatch at one end, possibly a read error. This chain joins TRBV5-5 and TRBJ2-7; TRBD2 is a possible D gene (5 bases). The length of the CDR3 is 13 residues. The V gene's germline CDR1 is SGHKS and CDR2 YYEKEE (reference sequence). The CDR3 nucleotides read TGCGCCAGCAGCCAAGTACGGGGCTACGAGCAGTACTTC. It specifies CASSQVRGYEQYF.

A few counts support this clone. The rearrangement links TRBV18 to TRBJ1-3, with D maybe TRBD1 (5 bases). This CDR3 has 15 amino acids. V lost 4 bases to trimming and J lost 0 bases, with 10 bases between them. CDR1 KGHSH and CDR2 LQKENI come from the germline V gene. This CDR3 is CASSLTASSGNTIYF. Here the CDR3 DNA reads TGTGCCAGCTCACTGACAGCGAGCTCTGGAAACACCATATATTTT.

The CDR3 DNA reads TGTGCCAGCAGCAGAGACAGGGCTACTAACTATGGCTACACCTTC. It codes for CASSRDRATNYGYTF. J is TRBJ1-2 and V is TRBV21-1; the table's D call, TRBD1, was not checked against the DNA. TRBV21-1 is a pseudogene. The CDR3 covers 15 residues.

This clone has only one observation. DNA for the CDR3: TGCGCCAGCAGCCAGGGAGCCACCAGCTATGGCTACACCTTC. Translation: CASSQGATSYGYTF. The J gene is TRBJ1-2, the V gene TRBV4-1; no firm D call. Germline loops: CDR1 MGHRA, CDR2 YSYEKL. This CDR3 is built from 14 residues. Deletions cut 3 bases from V and 4 bases from J, with 12 bases between.

In this sample, this clone turned up many times. This sequence joins TRBV9 and TRBJ1-1; D unresolved. The CDR3 covers 13 residues. Germline V gene data show CDR1 as SGDLS and CDR2 as YYNGEE. V shed 0 bases and J shed 2 bases, with 5 bases lying between them. CDR3 protein: CASSVDFNTEAFF. CDR3 in DNA: TGTGCCAGCAGCGTAGACTTCAACACTGAAGCTTTCTTT. The complete variable domain, with remaining parts taken from reference TRBV9 and TRBJ1-1, reads DSGVTQTPKHLITATGQRVTLRCSPRSGDLSVYWYQQSLDQGLQFLIQYYNGEERAKGNILERFSAQQFPDLHSELNLSSLELGDSALYFCASSVDFNTEAFFGQGTRLTVV.

The chain employs TRBV9 and TRBJ2-7; possible D gene TRBD1, 6 bases. The CDR3 loop spans 14 amino acids. In germline, CDR1 is SGDLS, CDR2 YYNGEE. With 3 bases removed from V and 3 bases from J, the gap between germline ends came to 13 bases. The CDR3 loop is CASSAGDGYYEQYF. The CDR3 DNA is TGTGCCAGCAGCGCAGGGGACGGCTACTACGAGCAGTACTTC.

This sequence joins TRBV30 and TRBJ2-1, with TRBD1 as a possible D gene (5 bases). The ends were cut back, 0 bases at V and 7 bases at J, with 13 bases in the middle. Germline V gives CDR1 GTSNPN, CDR2 SVGIG (reference sequence). The CDR3 runs 14 residues. The CDR3 spells CAWSVRKGLNEQFF. The CDR3 region has the DNA TGTGCCTGGAGTGTACGGAAGGGGCTGAATGAGCAGTTCTTC.

This clone was counted between two and nine times. This chain uses TRBV5-4 with TRBJ1-6; no clear D. Germline V gene data show CDR1 as SGHNT and CDR2 as YYREEE (reference sequence). This CDR3 spans 15 amino acids. The V end was cut by 4 bases, the J end by 10 bases, with 18 bases between. The CDR3 sequence: CASSLGRQLGSPLHF. CDR3 DNA sequence: TGTGCCAGCAGCCTCGGGCGGCAGCTCGGGTCACCCCTCCACTTT. The full variable domain, with the rest looked up from reference TRBV5-4 and TRBJ1-6, is ETGVTQSPTHLIKTRGQQVTLRCSSQSGHNTVSWYQQALGQGPQFIFQYYREEENGRGNFPPRFSGLQFPNYSSELNVNALELDDSALYLCASSLGRQLGSPLHFGNGTRLTVT.

V gene TRBV19 combines with J gene TRBJ2-1; TRBD1 matches at 8 bases. CDR1 is LNHDA, CDR2 SQIVND, per germline (reference sequence). The length of the CDR3 is 15 residues. Losses at the gene ends were 5 bases for V and 0 bases for J; bases not matched to a gene: 3. CDR3 sequence: CASSLTGGSYNEQFF. The CDR3 DNA sequence: TGTGCCAGTAGTCTAACAGGGGGCTCCTACAATGAGCAGTTCTTC.

This sequence joins TRBV2 and TRBJ2-7, with D perhaps given as TRBD1 or TRBD2 (5 bases each). Trimming pared 10 bases from V and 0 bases from J, leaving 19 bases between. The CDR3 is 15 amino acids. Germline-derived CDR1 and CDR2 are SNHLY and FYNNEI. The CDR3: CAITPGRALSYEQYF. CDR3 nucleotides: TGTGCCATCACACCGGGACGGGCCCTCTCCTACGAGCAGTACTTC.

The V gene is TRBV6-6, the J gene TRBJ2-1; D perhaps matches TRBD1 (6 bases). Deletions cut 6 bases from V and 0 bases from J, with 12 bases between. Germline V CDR1 and CDR2: MNHNY, SVGAGI (reference sequence). This CDR3 is built from 15 residues. CDR3 DNA: TGTGCCAGCAGACCGGGACATATCTCCTACAATGAGCAGTTCTTC. This translates into CASRPGHISYNEQFF.

CDR3 loop: CATSRDQGQVNEKLFF. The CDR3 coding sequence is TGTGCCACCAGCAGAGATCAAGGACAGGTTAATGAAAAACTGTTTTTT. The J gene is TRBJ1-4, the V gene TRBV15; 7 bases agree with TRBD1. Germline CDR1 and CDR2: LNHNV and YYDKDF (reference sequence). The CDR3 covers 16 residues. V lost 0 bases, J lost 4 bases, and 5 bases stayed unmatched. Drawing the rest from reference TRBV15 and TRBJ1-4, the complete variable domain is DAMVIQNPRYQVTQFGKPVTLSCSQTLNHNVMYWYQQKSSQAPKLLFHYYDKDFNNEADTPDNFQSRRPNTSFCFLDIRSPGLGDTAMYLCATSRDQGQVNEKLFFGSGTQLSVL.

The V call is TRBV27, the J call TRBJ1-3, with D maybe TRBD1 (6 bases). Trimming removed 2 bases from V and 5 bases from J, with 10 bases in between. This CDR3 region has 14 residues. Germline values: CDR1 MNHEY, CDR2 SMNVEV (reference sequence). The CDR3 sequence: CASSLNRARNTIYF. CDR3 DNA: TGTGCCAGCAGTTTAAACAGGGCACGAAACACCATATATTTT.

V is TRBV11-2 and J is TRBJ2-3; D ambiguous. From germline, CDR1 is SGHAT and CDR2 FQNNGV. The CDR3 loop spans 12 amino acids. Trimming stripped 8 bases from V and 4 bases from J, with 10 bases between. CDR3 sequence: CASLKRPDTQYF. The CDR3 DNA is TGTGCCAGCCTTAAAAGGCCAGATACGCAGTATTTT.

The V call is TRBV6-1, the J call TRBJ1-2, with D hard to call. V dropped 7 bases and J dropped 2 bases, with 11 bases sitting between them. Germline V gene data show CDR1 as MNHNS and CDR2 as SASEGT. This CDR3 is 13 amino acids long. The CDR3 here is CASIKTENYGYTF. CDR3 bases: TGTGCCAGCATTAAAACAGAGAACTATGGCTACACCTTC.

The rearrangement uses TRBV25-1 and TRBJ2-7; no clear D. Germline CDR1 reads MGHDK; CDR2 reads SYGVNS. This CDR3 is 12 amino acids long. V gave up 5 bases and J gave up 3 bases, with 8 bases separating them. The CDR3 sequence is CASSSRDYEQYF. The DNA of the CDR3 is TGTGCCAGCAGTTCTAGGGACTACGAGCAGTACTTC.

The V and J genes are TRBV7-6 and TRBJ2-3, with unresolved D. CDR1 SGHVS and CDR2 FNYEAQ come from the germline V gene. Trimming left V 5 bases short and J 3 bases short, with 9 bases between. The CDR3 spans 13 residues. The CDR3, as DNA: TGTGCCAGCAGCCAAGTAGGGACAGATACGCAGTATTTT. This translates into CASSQVGTDTQYF.

The rearrangement uses TRBV7-3 and TRBJ2-3; D possibly corresponds to TRBD2 (6 bases). Trimming shortened V by 6 bases and J by 6 bases, and 7 bases separated the two germline ends. There are 11 residues in the CDR3. CDR1 is SGHTA, CDR2 FQGTGA, per germline. In nucleotides, the CDR3 is TGTGCCAGCAGTCGGGGGGATACGCAGTATTTT. It yields the protein CASSRGDTQYF. The full variable domain, with the rest looked up from reference TRBV7-3 and TRBJ2-3, is GAGVSQTPSNKVTEKGKYVELRCDPISGHTALYWYRQSLGQGPEFLIYFQGTGAADDSGLPNDRFFAVRPEGSVSTLKIQRTERGDSAVYLCASSRGDTQYFGPGTRLTVL.

This clone appeared once. V is TRBV5-1 and J is TRBJ2-3; TRBD1 or TRBD2 may be the D gene (6 bases each). In germline, CDR1 is SGHRS, CDR2 YFSETQ. This CDR3 spans 12 amino acids. Trimming took off 5 bases at V and 4 bases at J, with 8 bases between the two ends. The CDR3 coding sequence is TGCGCCAGCAGGGAGGGGGCAGATACGCAGTATTTT. Protein sequence: CASREGADTQYF.

The gene calls are TRBV5-1 and TRBJ2-5; D gene ambiguous. The CDR3 runs 14 residues. Germline assignment: CDR1 SGHRS and CDR2 YFSETQ. Deletions cut 3 bases from V and 1 base from J, with 10 bases between. In DNA, the CDR3 is TGCGCCAGCAGCTCAGACCGGGCCCAAGAGACCCAGTACTTC. This codes for CASSSDRAQETQYF. The entire variable domain, with the rest obtained from reference TRBV5-1 and TRBJ2-5, is as follows: KAGVTQTPRYLIKTRGQQVTLSCSPISGHRSVSWYQQTPGQGLQFLFEYFSETQRNKGNFPGRFSGRQFSNSRSEMNVSTLELGDSALYLCASSSDRAQETQYFGPGTRLLVL.

The rearrangement joins TRBV30 to TRBJ2-3; 10 bases map to TRBD2. The J segment lost 3 bases and the V segment lost 7 bases, leaving 7 bases of the junction unmatched. This CDR3 has 14 residues. Germline CDR1 and CDR2: GTSNPN and SVGIG (reference sequence). The DNA for the CDR3 is TGTGCCTTAAGACTAGCGGGTTTTACAGATACGCAGTATTTT. This sequence encodes CALRLAGFTDTQYF. Full variable domain (remainder filled in from reference TRBV30 and TRBJ2-3): SQTIHQWPATLVQPVGSPLSLECTVEGTSNPNLYWYRQAAGRGLQLLFYSVGIGQISSEVPQNLSASRPQDRQFILSSKKLLLSDSGFYLCALRLAGFTDTQYFGPGTRLTVL.

This clone was seen more than once but under ten times. This chain links TRBV4-3 with TRBJ2-1; D is undetermined. Trimming shortened V by 0 bases and J by 0 bases, and 9 bases separated the two germline ends. CDR3 length equals 16 residues. Germline assignment: CDR1 LGHNA and CDR2 YSLEER. This CDR3 reads CASSQDLPSSYNEQFF. The CDR3 coding sequence is TGCGCCAGCAGCCAAGATCTACCAAGCTCCTACAATGAGCAGTTCTTC.